A single T cell receptor beta chain is shown here with its context. In each case, RNA was isolated and then reverse transcribed into cDNA as the sequencing template. Assay used: immunoSEQ multiplex PCR; TCRdb lists only in-frame clones, some missing. The table records about 100,000 clones, around 60% of them present only once. The data are from a study of CD8+ T cells in alopecia areata. The CDR3 is made up of 13 amino acids. Per germline, CDR1 SGHDT and CDR2 YYEEEE. V was pared by 0 bases and J by 8 bases, with 1 base of the junction left unmatched. As for treatment: oral pan-JAK inhibitor, 5-10 mg twice daily.

The starting material was CD8+ T cells sorted from blood, obtained at approximately week 60, from a patient treated with tofacitinib. The origin of this receptor is a human donor with alopecia areata. V usage is TRBV5-6 and J usage is TRBJ1-5, with TRBD1 identical over 8 bases. The CDR3 reads CASSLEDREPQHF. CDR3 bases: TGTGCCAGCAGCTTGGAGGACAGGGAGCCCCAGCATTTT.